These 17 T cell receptor beta chains were all obtained from the same sample, sequenced in a study of shared clonotypes between healthy human individuals. Generated by immunoSEQ multiplex PCR, the TCRdb table keeps only in-frame clones and is missing some. This sample yields some 2.1 million clones, of which 85% to 95% are seen a single time; approximately 0.13% belongs to the top ten. Sequenced input: naive CD4+ T cells sorted from blood. The subset was: CD45RA+ positively selected. The receptors stem from a young man in good health.

The chain couples TRBV7-2 to TRBJ1-5; no clear D gene. This CDR3 is built from 16 residues. V was shortened by 5 bases and J by 0 bases, with 14 bases between the two germline ends. Germline loops: CDR1 SGHTA, CDR2 FQGNSA. The CDR3 protein is CASSSMGLSSNQPQHF. The CDR3 bases are TGTGCCAGCAGCAGCATGGGGTTAAGTAGCAATCAGCCCCAGCATTTT.

J is TRBJ2-3 and V is TRBV5-1, with D unclear. The germline V gene encodes CDR1 SGHRS and CDR2 YFSETQ. Between the trimmed V and J ends, which lost 3 bases and 0 bases, there was a span of 11 bases. The CDR3 has 15 residues. CDR3 nucleotides: TGCGCCAGCAGCTCTATCGGCCTCAGCACAGATACGCAGTATTTT. This gives the protein CASSSIGLSTDTQYF. The variable domain in full, with the rest retrieved from reference TRBV5-1 and TRBJ2-3, is KAGVTQTPRYLIKTRGQQVTLSCSPISGHRSVSWYQQTPGQGLQFLFEYFSETQRNKGNFPGRFSGRQFSNSRSEMNVSTLELGDSALYLCASSSIGLSTDTQYFGPGTRLTVL.

V is TRBV5-6 and J is TRBJ2-6, with D perhaps matching TRBD1 (7 bases). Trimming took 2 bases from V and 4 from J, leaving 19 bases between them. The CDR3 covers 18 residues. The germline CDR1 and CDR2 sequences are SGHDT and YYEEEE. The CDR3, as DNA: TGTGCCAGCAGCTTTAATAAGGAGGGGGCGCTAGGGGCCAACGTCCTGACTTTC. This translates into CASSFNKEGALGANVLTF.

Points on this clone: A read error may be the cause here, since a much bigger clone is one base away. Other DNA sequences of this sample code for an identical CDR3. In DNA form, the CDR3 reads TGTGCCAGCAGCCGCACGACCTACGAGCAGTACTTC. Translated, it gives CASSRTTYEQYF. V and J are TRBV7-8 and TRBJ2-7; D gene unclear. Germline values: CDR1 SGHVS, CDR2 FQNEAQ. Trimming removed 5 bases at V and 2 bases at J, with 7 bases between. The CDR3 loop spans 12 amino acids.

This chain uses TRBV5-1 with TRBJ2-7; D perhaps matches TRBD2 (6 bases). V lost 3 bases, J lost 1 base, and 17 bases lay in between. The CDR3 spans 16 residues. CDR1 and CDR2 from the germline V gene are SGHRS and YFSETQ. This CDR3 is CASSSDGGVGSYEQYF. CDR3 bases: TGCGCCAGCAGCTCGGACGGAGGGGTAGGATCCTACGAGCAGTACTTC.

The chain joins TRBV2 to TRBJ2-7; D perhaps matches TRBD1 (5 bases). Trimming took 7 bases from V and 3 from J, leaving 13 bases between them. Germline V gene data show CDR1 as SNHLY and CDR2 as FYNNEI. The CDR3 is made up of 13 amino acids. Written as DNA, the CDR3 is TGTGCCAGCATGCAGGGCATGATCTACGAGCAGTACTTC. Amino acid sequence: CASMQGMIYEQYF.

V gene TRBV5-4 combines with J gene TRBJ2-3; D ambiguous. This CDR3 has 17 residues. CDR1 is SGHNT and CDR2 is YYREEE in the germline V gene (reference sequence). The V end was cut by 6 bases, the J end by 2 bases, with 22 bases between. Here the CDR3 reads CASTPSVTTTFTDTQYF. CDR3 coding DNA: TGTGCCAGCACCCCGAGCGTGACAACCACTTTCACAGATACGCAGTATTTT.

This chain links TRBV15 with TRBJ1-2; 10 bases are a match to TRBD1. The V gene end was trimmed by 1 base and the J gene end by 4 bases; junction bases not matched to a gene: 0. Germline CDR1 and CDR2: LNHNV and YYDKDF (reference sequence). This CDR3 comprises 14 residues. In DNA, the CDR3 is TGTGCCACCAGCAGAGGGGACAGGGGCTATGGCTACACCTTC. It is translated as CATSRGDRGYGYTF.

The chain uses TRBV10-3 and TRBJ2-7; 9 bases agree with TRBD1. V gave up 3 bases and J gave up 3 bases; unmatched junction bases: 6. CDR3 length: 15 amino acids. Germline CDR1 ENHRY, CDR2 SYGVKD. In nucleotides, the CDR3 is TGTGCCATCAGTGATAGGACAGGGGCGGACTACGAGCAGTACTTC. Protein: CAISDRTGADYEQYF.

The chain joins TRBV29-1 to TRBJ1-5; D perhaps matches TRBD1 (6 bases). CDR3 length: 13 residues. Germline V lookup: CDR1 SQVTM, CDR2 ANQGSEA. Trimming removed 8 bases from V and 10 bases from J, with 21 bases in between. For the CDR3, the DNA is TGCAGCACGAGGGGGGACCGCTCTGGACCCCAGCATTTT. It translates to CSTRGDRSGPQHF.

To note about this clone: Different DNA sequences within this sample yield the same CDR3. The chain combines TRBV18 with TRBJ1-1; no clear D. The CDR3 is made up of 13 amino acids. Between the trimmed V and J ends, which lost 3 bases and 2 bases, there was a span of 7 bases. Germline loops: CDR1 KGHSH, CDR2 LQKENI. CDR3 residues: CASSPSANTEAFF. As DNA, the CDR3 is TGTGCCAGCTCACCCTCGGCAAACACTGAAGCTTTCTTT.

The chain uses TRBV5-1 and TRBJ2-1; no firm D call. The CDR3 consists of 16 residues. The V end lost 1 base, the J end lost 0 bases, and 11 bases lay between the germline ends. Looked up from germline, CDR1 is SGHRS and CDR2 is YFSETQ. CDR3 loop: CASSLSLRSSYNEQFF. The CDR3, as DNA: TGCGCCAGCAGCTTGAGTTTGCGTAGCTCCTACAATGAGCAGTTCTTC. Based on the CDR3 plus reference TRBV5-1 and TRBJ2-1, the full variable domain is KAGVTQTPRYLIKTRGQQVTLSCSPISGHRSVSWYQQTPGQGLQFLFEYFSETQRNKGNFPGRFSGRQFSNSRSEMNVSTLELGDSALYLCASSLSLRSSYNEQFFGPGTRLTVL.

This clone was seen a single time. The chain is built from TRBV5-3 and TRBJ2-5; possible D gene TRBD2, 5 bases. TRBV5-3 is given ORF status, its function remaining uncertain. The V end was cut by 4 bases, the J end by 0 bases, with 16 bases between. CDR3 length: 16 amino acids. The CDR3 coding sequence is TGTGCCAGAAGCCGGACTTGGTTCCTGAACCAAGAGACCCAGTACTTC. Translation gives CARSRTWFLNQETQYF.

The V call is TRBV5-1, the J call TRBJ2-7; 7 positions match TRBD1. In germline, CDR1 is SGHRS, CDR2 YFSETQ. V shed 0 bases, J shed 4 bases, and the junction held 13 bases outside the gene matches. The CDR3 is 17 residues long. Written as DNA, the CDR3 is TGCGCCAGCAGCTTGGCCGGTGGAGACAGGGCCCATTACGAGCAGTACTTC. Encoded protein: CASSLAGGDRAHYEQYF. Full variable domain (rest looked up from reference TRBV5-1 and TRBJ2-7): KAGVTQTPRYLIKTRGQQVTLSCSPISGHRSVSWYQQTPGQGLQFLFEYFSETQRNKGNFPGRFSGRQFSNSRSEMNVSTLELGDSALYLCASSLAGGDRAHYEQYFGPGTRLTVT.

V and J are TRBV7-3 and TRBJ2-7; D might be TRBD1 (6 bases). The CDR3 is 17 amino acids. The germline gives CDR1 SGHTA, CDR2 FQGTGA. Trimming pared 7 bases from V and 0 bases from J, leaving 22 bases between. Here the CDR3 DNA reads TGTGCCAGCACCACATTTAACGGCCAGGGGAGCTCCTACGAGCAGTACTTC. Amino acids: CASTTFNGQGSSYEQYF.

The rearrangement joins TRBV6-6 to TRBJ2-5; 8 nucleotides match TRBD1. Germline V lookup: CDR1 MNHNY, CDR2 SVGAGI (reference sequence). The V gene end was trimmed by 4 bases and the J gene end by 5 bases; junction bases not matched to a gene: 12. This CDR3 has 16 residues. Written as DNA, the CDR3 is TGTGCCAGCAGTTCCCGACAGGGGACGATTATGGAGACCCAGTACTTC. Its translation: CASSSRQGTIMETQYF.

The chain has TRBV28 and TRBJ1-3, with a tentative D call TRBD1 (6 bases). V was clipped by 2 bases and J by 0 bases, with 8 bases between them. The CDR3 spans 15 residues. Germline assignment: CDR1 MDHEN and CDR2 SYDVKM. The CDR3, as DNA: TGTGCCAGCAGTTTAAGGGGGGCCTCTGGAAACACCATATATTTT. Translating gives CASSLRGASGNTIYF.